This TCR beta chain originates from a study of T cell responses to AZD1222 COVID-19 vaccine. Points from the study as a whole: There were vaccine-associated CD4 TCRs across spike, dominant at 160-218 and 743-854. Clonal diversity may have been underestimated in mostly white British donors. Without day 14 samples, only post-peak T cell repertoires were studied.

CDR1 is MGHRA and CDR2 is YSYEKL in the germline V gene. Trimming removed 6 bases from V and 1 base from J, with 19 bases in between. This CDR3 is 16 amino acids long. Sequenced by immunoSEQ multiplex PCR; TCRdb stores in-frame clones only, minus some. The repertoire holds roughly 140,000 clones, about 91% seen once, with about 3.4% in the top ten. Regarding this clone: Its specificity is not known.

The chain recombines TRBV4-1 with TRBJ2-7; D may be TRBD1 (6 bases). The origin of this receptor is an adult in good health. The material was peripheral blood, obtained on day 0 of MenACWY control vaccination. CDR3 DNA: TGCGCCAGCAGTCGCACGGTTGACAGGTTATCCTACGAGCAGTACTTC. As protein: CASSRTVDRLSYEQYF.